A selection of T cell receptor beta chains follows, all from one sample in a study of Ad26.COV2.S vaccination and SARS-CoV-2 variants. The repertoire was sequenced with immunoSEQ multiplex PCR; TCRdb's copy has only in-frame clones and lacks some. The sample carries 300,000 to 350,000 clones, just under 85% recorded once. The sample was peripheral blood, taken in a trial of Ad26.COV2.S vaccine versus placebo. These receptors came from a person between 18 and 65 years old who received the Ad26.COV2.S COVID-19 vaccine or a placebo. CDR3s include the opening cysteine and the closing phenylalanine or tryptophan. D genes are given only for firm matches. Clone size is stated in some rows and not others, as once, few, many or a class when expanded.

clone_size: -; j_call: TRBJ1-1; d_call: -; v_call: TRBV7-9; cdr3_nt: TGTGCCAGCAGCTTAGACCACACTGAAGCTTTCTTT; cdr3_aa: CASSLDHTEAFF
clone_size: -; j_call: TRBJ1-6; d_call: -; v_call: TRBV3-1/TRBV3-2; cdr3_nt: TGTGCCAGCAGCCAAGTAGTACAGAATTCACCCCTCCACTTT; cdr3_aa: CASSQVVQNSPLHF
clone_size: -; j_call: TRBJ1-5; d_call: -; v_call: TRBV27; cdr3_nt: TGTGCCAGCAGTTTGAAACCCGGCCGTAATCAGCCCCAGCATTTT; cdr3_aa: CASSLKPGRNQPQHF
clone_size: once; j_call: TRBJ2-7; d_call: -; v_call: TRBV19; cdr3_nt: TGTGCCAGTAGTATAGGAGGGACTGGCTTTCTGTACGAGCAGTACTTC; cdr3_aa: CASSIGGTGFLYEQYF
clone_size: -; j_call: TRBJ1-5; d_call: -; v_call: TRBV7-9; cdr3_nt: TGTGCCAGCAGCCCTGGCAGCCATAGCAATCAGCCCCAGCATTTT; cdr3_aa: CASSPGSHSNQPQHF
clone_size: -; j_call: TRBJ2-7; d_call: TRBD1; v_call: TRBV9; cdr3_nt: TGTGCCAGCAGTTCTTTGACAGGGCGTAACGACGAGCAGTACTTC; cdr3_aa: CASSSLTGRNDEQYF
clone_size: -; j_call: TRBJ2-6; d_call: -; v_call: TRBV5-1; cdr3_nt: TGCGCCAGCAGCTTGGCCGGGACCTCTGGGGCCAACGTCCTGACTTTC; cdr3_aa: CASSLAGTSGANVLTF
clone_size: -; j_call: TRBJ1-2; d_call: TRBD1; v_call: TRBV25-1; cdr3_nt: TGTGCCAGCAGTGACTACCCAACAGGGGTCCCCCCCAGGGGTGGCTACACCTTC; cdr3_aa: CASSDYPTGVPPRGGYTF
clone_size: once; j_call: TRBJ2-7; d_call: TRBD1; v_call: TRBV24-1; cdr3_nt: TGTGCCACCAGTGACCCTGGACAGGGTTACGAGCAGTACTTC; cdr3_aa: CATSDPGQGYEQYF
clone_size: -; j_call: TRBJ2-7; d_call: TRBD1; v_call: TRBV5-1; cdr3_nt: TGCGCCAGCAGCTTGGCCGGGACAGGGGTTAGCTACGAGCAGTACTTC; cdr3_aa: CASSLAGTGVSYEQYF
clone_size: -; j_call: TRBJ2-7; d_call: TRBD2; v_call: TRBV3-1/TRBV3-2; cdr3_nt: TGTGCCAGCAGCCAAGGGGTCCTTAGCGGGGGGGCCTACGAGCAGTACTTC; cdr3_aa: CASSQGVLSGGAYEQYF
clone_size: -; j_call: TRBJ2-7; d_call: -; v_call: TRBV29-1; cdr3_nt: TGCAGCGGCGGGGACTCTGTCTACGAGCAGTACTTC; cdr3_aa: CSGGDSVYEQYF
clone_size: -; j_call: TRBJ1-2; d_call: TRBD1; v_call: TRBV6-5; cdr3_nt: TGTGCCAGCAGTTACACTACAGGGGAATCTGGCTACACCTTC; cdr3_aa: CASSYTTGESGYTF
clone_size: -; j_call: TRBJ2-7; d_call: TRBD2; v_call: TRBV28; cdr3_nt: TGTGCCAGCTCCTCTAGCGGGGGGCCTAACTACGAGCAGTACTTC; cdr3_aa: CASSSSGGPNYEQYF
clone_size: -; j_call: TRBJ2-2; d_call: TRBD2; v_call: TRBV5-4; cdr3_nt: TGTGCCAGCAGCTTAGCAGCGGGGGGCACCGGGGAGCTGTTTTTT; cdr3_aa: CASSLAAGGTGELFF
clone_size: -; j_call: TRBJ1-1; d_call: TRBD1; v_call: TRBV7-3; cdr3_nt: TGTGCCAGCAGCGACAGGGGGACTGAAGCTTTCTTT; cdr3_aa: CASSDRGTEAFF
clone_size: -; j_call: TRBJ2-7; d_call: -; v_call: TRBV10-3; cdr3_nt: TGTGCCATCAGTGGGAGGGGTAGCAGGGAAAGGGCCTACGAGCAGTACTTC; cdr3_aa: CAISGRGSRERAYEQYF
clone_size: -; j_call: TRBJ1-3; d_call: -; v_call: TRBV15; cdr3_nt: TGTGCCACCAGCAGCGAACTGGACAGACAACGCCATGGAAACACCATATATTTT; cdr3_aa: CATSSELDRQRHGNTIYF
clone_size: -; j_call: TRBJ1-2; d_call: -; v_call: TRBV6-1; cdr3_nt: TGTGCCAGCAGTGAAGCTGATAAGTACTATGGCTACACCTTC; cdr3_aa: CASSEADKYYGYTF
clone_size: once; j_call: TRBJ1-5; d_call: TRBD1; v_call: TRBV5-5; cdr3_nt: TGTGCCAGCAGCTTGGGGACAGGGGTGGATAGCAATCAGCCCCAGCATTTT; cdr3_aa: CASSLGTGVDSNQPQHF
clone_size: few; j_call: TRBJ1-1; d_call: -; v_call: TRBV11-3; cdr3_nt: TGTGCCAGCAGTTTAGGCCAGATACAGGGAACTGAAGCTTTCTTT; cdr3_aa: CASSLGQIQGTEAFF
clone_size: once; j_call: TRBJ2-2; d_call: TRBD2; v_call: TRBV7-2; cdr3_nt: TGTGCCAGCAGCCTCATAAGCGGGGGTAGGGACACCGGGGAGCTGTTTTTT; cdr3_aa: CASSLISGGRDTGELFF
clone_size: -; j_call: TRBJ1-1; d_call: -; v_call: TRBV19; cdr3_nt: TGTGCCAGTAGGCCCGGCGGAGGACGGAACACTGAAGCTTTCTTT; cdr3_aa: CASRPGGGRNTEAFF
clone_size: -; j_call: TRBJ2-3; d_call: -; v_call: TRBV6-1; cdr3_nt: TGTGCCAGCAGTGACGGGGGAATCACAGATACGCAGTATTTT; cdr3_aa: CASSDGGITDTQYF
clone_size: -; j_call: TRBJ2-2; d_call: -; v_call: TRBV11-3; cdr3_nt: TGTGCCAGCAGCGATATAGGCGGGTTCGGGGAGCTGTTTTTT; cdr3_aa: CASSDIGGFGELFF
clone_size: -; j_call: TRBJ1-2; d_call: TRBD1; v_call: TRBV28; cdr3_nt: TGTGCCAGCAGTCACGGACAGGGTACTCGTGGCTACACCTTC; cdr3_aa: CASSHGQGTRGYTF
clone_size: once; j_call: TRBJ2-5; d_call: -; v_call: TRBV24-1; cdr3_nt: TGTGCCTGTGGAGGGGGCAAGGGAGAGACCCAGTACTTC; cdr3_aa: CACGGGKGETQYF
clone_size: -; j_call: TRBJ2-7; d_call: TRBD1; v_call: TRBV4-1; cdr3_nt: TGCGCCAGCAGCCAAGATCCCCAAACGACAGGGACCTCCTACGAGCAGTACTTC; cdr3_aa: CASSQDPQTTGTSYEQYF
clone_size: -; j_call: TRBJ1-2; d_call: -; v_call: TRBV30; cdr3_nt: TGTGCCTGCCAGGGAGCTAACTATGGCTACACCTTC; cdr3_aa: CACQGANYGYTF
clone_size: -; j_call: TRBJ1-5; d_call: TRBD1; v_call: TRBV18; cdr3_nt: TGTGCCAGCTCACCGCGACAGGGGTCGGGTCAGCCCCAGCATTTT; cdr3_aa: CASSPRQGSGQPQHF
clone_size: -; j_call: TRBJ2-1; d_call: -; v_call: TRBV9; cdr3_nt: TGTGCCAGCAGCGCGGGACCACCGGGGGCTCACAATGAGCAGTTCTTC; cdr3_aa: CASSAGPPGAHNEQFF
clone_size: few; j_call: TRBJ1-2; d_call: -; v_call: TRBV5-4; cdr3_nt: TGTGCCAGCAGCTTGGATCAGGGATTCTATGGCTACACCTTC; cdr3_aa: CASSLDQGFYGYTF
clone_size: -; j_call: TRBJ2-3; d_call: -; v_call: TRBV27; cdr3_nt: TGTGCCAGCAGTTTTACGGGGGGCCGAATAGCTACGCAGTATTTT; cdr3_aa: CASSFTGGRIATQYF
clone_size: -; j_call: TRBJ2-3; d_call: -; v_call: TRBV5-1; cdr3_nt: TGCGCCAGCAGCTTGGGAGGAGATACGCAGTATTTT; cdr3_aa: CASSLGGDTQYF
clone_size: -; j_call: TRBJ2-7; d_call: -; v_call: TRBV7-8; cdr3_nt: TGTGCCAGCAGCTTAGAACGCGGGCAGGGCTACGAGCAGTACTTC; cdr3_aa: CASSLERGQGYEQYF
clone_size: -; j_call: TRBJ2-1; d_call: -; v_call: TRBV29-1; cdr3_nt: TGCAGCGTTAAAGCGGAGGCCGGGGGTGAGCAGTTCTTC; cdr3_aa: CSVKAEAGGEQFF
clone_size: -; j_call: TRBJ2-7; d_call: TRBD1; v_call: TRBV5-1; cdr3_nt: TGCGCCAGCAGCTCTACGGGACAGTCCTACGAGCAGTACTTC; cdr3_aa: CASSSTGQSYEQYF
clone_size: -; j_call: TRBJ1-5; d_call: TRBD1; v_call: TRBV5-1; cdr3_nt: TGCGCCAGCAGCCTAGGACAGGGTAGCAATCAGCCCCAGCATTTT; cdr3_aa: CASSLGQGSNQPQHF
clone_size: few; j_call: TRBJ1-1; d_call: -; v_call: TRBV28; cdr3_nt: TGTGCCAGCAGCGACCGATCCTACATGAACACTGAAGCTTTCTTT; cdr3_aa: CASSDRSYMNTEAFF
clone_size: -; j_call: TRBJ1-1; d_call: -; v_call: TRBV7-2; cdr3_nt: TGTGCCAGCAGCTCGCAGGGTGGAACTGAAGCTTTCTTT; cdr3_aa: CASSSQGGTEAFF
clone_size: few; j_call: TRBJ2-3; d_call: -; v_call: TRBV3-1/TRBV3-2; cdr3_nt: TGTGCCAGCAGCCACCTGCAGTTCACAGATACGCAGTATTTT; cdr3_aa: CASSHLQFTDTQYF
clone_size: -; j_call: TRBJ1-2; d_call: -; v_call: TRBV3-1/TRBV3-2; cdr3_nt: TGTGCCAGCAGCCAAAGTGGGGGGTCTAACTATGGCTACACCTTC; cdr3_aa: CASSQSGGSNYGYTF
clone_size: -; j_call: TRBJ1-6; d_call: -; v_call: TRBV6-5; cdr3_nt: TGTGCCAGCAGTTACTCGAGGTCCAGGCTGAATTCACCCCTCCACTTT; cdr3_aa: CASSYSRSRLNSPLHF
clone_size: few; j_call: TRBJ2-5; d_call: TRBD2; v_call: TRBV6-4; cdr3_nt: TGTGCCAGCAGTGAAAGCGGGGGGGCCAAGACCCAGTACTTC; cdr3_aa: CASSESGGAKTQYF
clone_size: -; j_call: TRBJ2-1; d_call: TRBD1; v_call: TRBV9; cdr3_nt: TGTGCCAGCAGCGTGACAGGGTTATCCTACAATGAGCAGTTCTTC; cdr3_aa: CASSVTGLSYNEQFF